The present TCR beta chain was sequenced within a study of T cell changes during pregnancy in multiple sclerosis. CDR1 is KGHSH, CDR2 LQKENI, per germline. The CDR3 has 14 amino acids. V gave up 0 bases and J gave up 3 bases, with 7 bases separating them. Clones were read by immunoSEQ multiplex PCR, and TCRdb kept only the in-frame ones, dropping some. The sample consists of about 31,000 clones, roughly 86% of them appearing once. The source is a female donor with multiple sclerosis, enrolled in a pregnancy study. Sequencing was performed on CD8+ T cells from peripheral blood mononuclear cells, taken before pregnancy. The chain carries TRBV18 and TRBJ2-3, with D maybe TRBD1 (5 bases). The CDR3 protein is CASSPPGATDTQYF. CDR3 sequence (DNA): TGTGCCAGCTCACCACCAGGGGCGACAGATACGCAGTATTTT.